The T cell receptor beta chain under discussion was sequenced for a study of CD8+ T cells in alopecia areata (dated by TCRdb to the late 2010s). Concerning the study at large: Treated patients were enrolled in an open-label pilot trial of oral tofacitinib, 5 to 10 mg twice daily, for moderate-to-severe alopecia areata. Tofacitinib was given for 6 to 18 months, followed by 6 months of follow-up off drug to assess delayed response and recurrence. In treated patients, disease severity was measured using the SALT score, which gives the percentage of scalp surface area affected. To study T cell clonal expansion in alopecia areata, the researchers applied high-throughput TCRbeta sequencing to both the C3H/HeJ mouse model and human patients. In humans, TCRbeta sequencing was performed on scalp tissue and on sorted CD4+ and CD8+ peripheral blood T cells from healthy controls and from patients with patchy or totalis/universalis alopecia areata. Biopsies were taken from tofacitinib-treated patients at baseline and again at 4 and 24 weeks into treatment, and several of those patients also had a later scalp biopsy. Scalp clonality was compared among normal scalp (n=4), patchy alopecia areata scalp (n=8), and alopecia totalis/universalis scalp (n=8). RNA was obtained with the PAXgene miRNA kit for fixed scalp, the miRNeasy kit for PBMCs, and the RNeasy kit for mouse skin. TCRbeta CDR3 regions were amplified by immunoSEQ multiplex PCR using 35 Vbeta forward and 13 Jbeta reverse primers. Study-wide findings and limitations: Many expanded lesional clones were found to persist in scalp and blood during tofacitinib treatment, and relapse after treatment cessation may be partly explained by this persistence. Tofacitinib significantly decreased scalp clonality and the number of expanded CD8+ clones among the top 100 scalp clones. Higher clonality and more expanded CD8+ clones were observed in lesional scalp than in normal scalp, particularly in alopecia totalis/universalis, a finding suggestive of antigenic drive. Because the treated cohort was small and had just a single nonresponder, larger studies are needed to establish links between baseline CD8+ expansion and response. Unlike mouse skin, where gammadelta T cells dominate, normal human skin contains resident alphabeta T cells that get sequenced too, which complicates analysis of the scalp TCR repertoire. Shared TCR sequences between patients were less evident than in mice, which may be partly attributable to HLA diversity in the patient population.

Spanning cysteine to phenylalanine, the CDR3 consists of 18 amino acids. Only the CDR3 part of the read is kept: 54 bases, read in frame from the first base. Taken from the germline V gene (reference sequence), the CDR1 and CDR2 loops are SEHNR and FQNEAQ. The V end loses 4 bases and the J end loses 8 bases, and a stretch of 26 bases separates them. Receptor libraries were prepared by the immunoSEQ multiplex PCR assay. RNA was extracted from all samples and reverse transcribed into cDNA, which served as template for TCR sequencing. SuperScript III was used for first-strand cDNA synthesis, primed with a 2:1 mix of oligo-dT and random hexamers. A synthetic immune receptor repertoire was used to assess amplification bias, and residual bias was removed computationally. From the authors' description of their analysis: After raw reads were preprocessed to remove errors, the CDR3 was defined following IMGT conventions as running from the conserved cysteine to phenylalanine. Clonality was calculated as 1 minus Shannon entropy normalized by log2 of the number of productive unique TCRs. Scalp TCRbeta sequences were cross-referenced with sorted blood CD4 and CD8 repertoires so that the CD4 or CD8 identity of scalp clones could be inferred. TCRdb carries this immuneACCESS record with in-frame sequences only. Its versions omit some clonotypes, under half of them owing to an unresolved V gene in the studies checked, with the rest unexplained. V and J calls and clone size come straight from that table; D and trimming were deduced from the DNA. The sample records a few hundred thousand clones, around two fifths of which are singletons. Of the sample, about 0.48% is held by the ten largest clones.

The table lists this clone with many counts. Its recognized antigen is unknown. It has no much larger one-base neighbor in the sample; base qualities were not kept. Read against the paper, the sample's treatment or condition label means: oral pan-JAK inhibitor, 5-10 mg twice daily. Peripheral blood and lesional scalp punch biopsies were obtained from patients with alopecia areata. PBMCs were isolated by density centrifugation and stained for CD3, CD4 and CD8, after which CD4+ and CD8+ T cells were sorted on a FACSAria. Recombination linked TRBV7-9 to TRBJ1-4; possibly the D gene is TRBD1, per 5 matching bases. The specimen comprised CD4+ T cells sorted from blood, sampled at roughly week 30, from a patient treated with tofacitinib. The source is a human donor with alopecia areata. The DNA reads as follows: TGTGCCAGCAGCTCCCCGGGAATTTGGGGGTCAGAAGGGGAAAAACTGTTTTTT. Its protein is CASSSPGIWGSEGEKLFF.